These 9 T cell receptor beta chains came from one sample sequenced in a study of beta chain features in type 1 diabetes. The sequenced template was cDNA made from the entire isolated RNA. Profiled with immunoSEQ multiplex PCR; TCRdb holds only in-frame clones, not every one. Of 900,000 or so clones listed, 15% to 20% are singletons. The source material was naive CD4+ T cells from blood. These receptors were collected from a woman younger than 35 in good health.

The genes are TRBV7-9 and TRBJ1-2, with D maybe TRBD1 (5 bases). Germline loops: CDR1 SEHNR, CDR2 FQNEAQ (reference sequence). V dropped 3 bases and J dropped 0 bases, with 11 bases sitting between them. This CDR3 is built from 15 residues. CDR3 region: CASSFTTEPNYGYTF. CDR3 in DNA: TGTGCCAGCAGCTTTACGACAGAACCTAACTATGGCTACACCTTC.

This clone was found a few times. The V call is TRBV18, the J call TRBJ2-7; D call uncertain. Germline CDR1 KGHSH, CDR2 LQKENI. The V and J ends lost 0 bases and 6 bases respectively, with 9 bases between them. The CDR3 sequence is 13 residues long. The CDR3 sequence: CASSPPSDREQYF. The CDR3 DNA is TGTGCCAGCTCACCACCAAGTGACCGCGAGCAGTACTTC.

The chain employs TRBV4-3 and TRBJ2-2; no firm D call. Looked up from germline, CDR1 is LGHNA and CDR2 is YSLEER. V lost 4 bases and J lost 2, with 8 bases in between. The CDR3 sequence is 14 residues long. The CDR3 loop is CASSPAVNTGELFF. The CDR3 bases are TGCGCCAGCAGCCCGGCGGTAAACACCGGGGAGCTGTTTTTT.

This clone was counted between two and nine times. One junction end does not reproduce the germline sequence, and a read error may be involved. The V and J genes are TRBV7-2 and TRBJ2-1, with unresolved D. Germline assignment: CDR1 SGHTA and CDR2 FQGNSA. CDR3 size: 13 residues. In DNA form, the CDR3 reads TGTGCCAGCAGCTTAGGGTTCTACATTGAGCAGTTCTTC. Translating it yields CASSLGFYIEQFF.

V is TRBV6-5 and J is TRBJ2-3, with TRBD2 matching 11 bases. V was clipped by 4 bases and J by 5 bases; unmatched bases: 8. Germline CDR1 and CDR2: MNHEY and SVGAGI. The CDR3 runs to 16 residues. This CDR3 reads CASSSILAGAGDTQYF. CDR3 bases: TGTGCCAGCAGTTCCATACTAGCGGGAGCTGGAGATACGCAGTATTTT.

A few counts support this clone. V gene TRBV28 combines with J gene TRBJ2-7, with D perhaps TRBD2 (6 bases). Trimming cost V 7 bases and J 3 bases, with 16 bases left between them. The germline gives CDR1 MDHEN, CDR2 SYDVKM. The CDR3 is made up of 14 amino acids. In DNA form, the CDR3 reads TGTGCCAGCAACCCGGACGGGGGTTTCTACGAGCAGTACTTC. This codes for CASNPDGGFYEQYF. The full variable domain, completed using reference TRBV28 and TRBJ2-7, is DVKVTQSSRYLVKRTGEKVFLECVQDMDHENMFWYRQDPGLGLRLIYFSYDVKMKEKGDIPEGYSVSREKKERFSLILESASTNQTSMYLCASNPDGGFYEQYFGPGTRLTVT.

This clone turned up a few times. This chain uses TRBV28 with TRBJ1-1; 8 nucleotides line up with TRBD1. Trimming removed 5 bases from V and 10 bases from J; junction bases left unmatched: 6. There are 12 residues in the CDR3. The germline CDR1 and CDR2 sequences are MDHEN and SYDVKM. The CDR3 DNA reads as TGTGCCAGCAGTCGACAGGGGTTCCGAGCTTTCTTT. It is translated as CASSRQGFRAFF.

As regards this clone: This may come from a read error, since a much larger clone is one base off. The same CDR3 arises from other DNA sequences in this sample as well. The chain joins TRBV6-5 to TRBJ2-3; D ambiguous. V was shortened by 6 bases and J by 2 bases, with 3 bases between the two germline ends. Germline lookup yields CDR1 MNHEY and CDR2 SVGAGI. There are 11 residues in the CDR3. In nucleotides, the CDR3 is TGTGCCAGCAGAAACACAGATACGCAGTATTTT. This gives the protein CASRNTDTQYF.

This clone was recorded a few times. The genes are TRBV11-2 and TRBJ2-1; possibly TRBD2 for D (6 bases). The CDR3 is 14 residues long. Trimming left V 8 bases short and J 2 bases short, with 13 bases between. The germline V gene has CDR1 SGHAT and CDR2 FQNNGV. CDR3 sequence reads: CASLEGLAYNEQFF. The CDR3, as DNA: TGTGCCAGCCTGGAGGGGTTGGCCTACAATGAGCAGTTCTTC.